This T cell receptor (beta chain) originates from a study of T cells in localized non-small cell lung cancer. Germline V gene data show CDR1 as GTSNPN and CDR2 as SVGIG (reference sequence). The CDR3 spans 17 residues. V dropped 3 bases and J dropped 6; count of bases not matched to a gene: 9. Repertoires were generated with immunoSEQ multiplex PCR, while TCRdb's copy carries only in-frame clones and drops some. Here the sample spans approximately 43,000 clones, 88% being singletons. This sequence was found in a female donor over 55 with stage I squamous cell lung carcinoma. The specimen comprised peripheral blood, sampled before any cancer treatment. The chain uses TRBV30 and TRBJ2-1; 15 bases align to TRBD2. CDR3 sequence (DNA): TGTGCCTGGAGGGGGCTCGGACTAGCGGGAGGGCCCAATGAGCAGTTCTTC. As protein: CAWRGLGLAGGPNEQFF.